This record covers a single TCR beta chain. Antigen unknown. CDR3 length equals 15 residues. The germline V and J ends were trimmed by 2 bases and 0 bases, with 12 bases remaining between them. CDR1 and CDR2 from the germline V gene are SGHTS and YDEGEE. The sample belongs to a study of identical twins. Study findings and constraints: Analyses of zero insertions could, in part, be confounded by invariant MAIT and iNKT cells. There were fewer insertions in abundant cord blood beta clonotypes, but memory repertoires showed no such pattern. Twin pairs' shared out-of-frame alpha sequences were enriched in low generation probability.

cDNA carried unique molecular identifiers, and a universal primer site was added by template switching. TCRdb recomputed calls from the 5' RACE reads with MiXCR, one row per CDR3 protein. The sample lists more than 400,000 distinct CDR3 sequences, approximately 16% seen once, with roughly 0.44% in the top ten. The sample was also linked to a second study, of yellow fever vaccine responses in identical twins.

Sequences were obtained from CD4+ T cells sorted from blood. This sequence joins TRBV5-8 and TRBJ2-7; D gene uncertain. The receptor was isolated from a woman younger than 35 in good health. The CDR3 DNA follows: TGTGCCAGCAGCTTATCGCGGTATAGCTCCTACGAGCAGTACTTC. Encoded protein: CASSLSRYSSYEQYF.